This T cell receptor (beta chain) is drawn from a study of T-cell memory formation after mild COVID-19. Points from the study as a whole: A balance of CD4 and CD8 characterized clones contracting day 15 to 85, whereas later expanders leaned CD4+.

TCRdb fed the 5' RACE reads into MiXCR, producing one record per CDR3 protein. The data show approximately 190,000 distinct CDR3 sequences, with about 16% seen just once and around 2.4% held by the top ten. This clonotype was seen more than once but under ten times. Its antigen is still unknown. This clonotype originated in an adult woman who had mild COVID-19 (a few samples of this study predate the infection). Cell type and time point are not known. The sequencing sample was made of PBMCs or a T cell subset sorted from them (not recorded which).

CDR3 amino acids: CATSDSSRPGEQYF. The CDR3 DNA reads TGTGCCACCAGTGATAGTAGTAGACCCGGCGAGCAGTACTTC. The rearrangement uses TRBV24-1 and TRBJ2-7, with no clear D. Trimming pared 3 bases from V and 6 bases from J, leaving 14 bases between. CDR3 size: 14 residues. CDR1 is KGHDR, CDR2 SFDVKD, per germline.